This TCR beta chain was retrieved from a study of identical twins. Study-level findings and limits: Some out-of-frame alpha sequences were shared by twins, and these showed excess low generation probability. Beta out-of-frame sequences displayed a weaker excess of sharing between twins. There were fewer insertions in abundant cord blood beta clonotypes, but memory repertoires showed no such pattern. Invariant MAIT and iNKT cells could partly confound zero-insertion analyses.

The germline CDR1 and CDR2 sequences are MNHEY and SVGEGT. V trimming: 2 bases; J trimming: 2 bases; junction bases outside the gene matches: 3. The CDR3 has 14 residues. TCRdb recomputed calls from the 5' RACE reads with MiXCR, one row per CDR3 protein. The sample has 1.5 million to 2 million distinct CDR3 sequences, about 32% seen once. This clonotype showed up just a few times. Its antigen is currently unknown. The chain employs TRBV6-2 or TRBV6-3 and TRBJ2-7, with 7 bases aligning to TRBD2. The sequence came from a newborn girl in good health. Sequencing was carried out using cord blood. In DNA, the CDR3 is TGTGCCAGCAGTTACACAGCGGGGCCCTACGAGCAGTACTTC. Protein product: CASSYTAGPYEQYF.